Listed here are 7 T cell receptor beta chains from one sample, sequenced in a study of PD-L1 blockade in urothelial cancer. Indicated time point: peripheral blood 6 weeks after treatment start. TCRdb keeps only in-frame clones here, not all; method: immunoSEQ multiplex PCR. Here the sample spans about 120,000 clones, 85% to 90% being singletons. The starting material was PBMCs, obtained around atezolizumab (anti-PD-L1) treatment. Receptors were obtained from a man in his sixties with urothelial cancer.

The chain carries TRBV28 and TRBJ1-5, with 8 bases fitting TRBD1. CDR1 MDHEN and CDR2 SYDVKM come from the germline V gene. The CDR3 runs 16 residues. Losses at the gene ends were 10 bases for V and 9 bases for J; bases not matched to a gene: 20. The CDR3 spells CATTSDRGLLGMPQHF. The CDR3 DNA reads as TGTGCCACCACTTCCGACAGGGGATTACTGGGGATGCCCCAGCATTTT.

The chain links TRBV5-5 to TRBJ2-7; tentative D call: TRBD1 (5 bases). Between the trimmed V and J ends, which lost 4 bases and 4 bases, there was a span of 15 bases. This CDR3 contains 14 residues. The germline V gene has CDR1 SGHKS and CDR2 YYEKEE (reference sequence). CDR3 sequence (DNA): TGTGCCAGCAGCGTCAGGGCAGAACCGTACGAGCAGTACTTC. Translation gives CASSVRAEPYEQYF.

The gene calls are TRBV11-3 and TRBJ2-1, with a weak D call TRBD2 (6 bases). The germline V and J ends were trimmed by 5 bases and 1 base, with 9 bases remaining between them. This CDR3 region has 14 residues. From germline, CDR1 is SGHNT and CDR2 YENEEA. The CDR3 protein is CASSVGGSYNEQFF. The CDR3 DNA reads TGTGCCAGCAGCGTTGGGGGGTCCTACAATGAGCAGTTCTTC. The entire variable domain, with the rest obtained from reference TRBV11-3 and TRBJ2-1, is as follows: EAGVVQSPRYKIIEKKQPVAFWCNPISGHNTLYWYLQNLGQGPELLIRYENEEAVDDSQLPKDRFSAERLKGVDSTLKIQPAELGDSAVYLCASSVGGSYNEQFFGPGTRLTVL.

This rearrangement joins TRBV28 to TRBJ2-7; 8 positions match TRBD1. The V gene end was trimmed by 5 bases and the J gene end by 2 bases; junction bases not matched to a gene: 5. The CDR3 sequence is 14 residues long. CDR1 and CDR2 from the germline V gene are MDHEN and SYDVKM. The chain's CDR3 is CASSPRQGTYEQYF. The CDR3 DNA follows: TGTGCCAGCAGTCCACGACAGGGGACCTACGAGCAGTACTTC.

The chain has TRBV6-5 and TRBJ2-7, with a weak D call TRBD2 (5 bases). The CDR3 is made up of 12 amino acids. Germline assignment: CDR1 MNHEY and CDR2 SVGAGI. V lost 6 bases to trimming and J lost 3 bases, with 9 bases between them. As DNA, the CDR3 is TGTGCCAGCAGGAGGGTGAACTACGAGCAGTACTTC. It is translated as CASRRVNYEQYF.

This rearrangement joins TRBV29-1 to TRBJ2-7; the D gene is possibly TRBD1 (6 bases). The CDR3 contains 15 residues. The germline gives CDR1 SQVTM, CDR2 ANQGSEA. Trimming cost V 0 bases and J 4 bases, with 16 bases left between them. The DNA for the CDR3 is TGCAGCGTTGAAGATCAGACAGGCGGACCATACGAGCAGTACTTC. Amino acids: CSVEDQTGGPYEQYF.

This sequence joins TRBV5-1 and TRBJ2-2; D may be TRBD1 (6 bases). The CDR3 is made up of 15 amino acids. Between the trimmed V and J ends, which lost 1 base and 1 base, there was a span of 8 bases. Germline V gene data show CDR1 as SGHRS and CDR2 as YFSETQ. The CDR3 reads CASSLLGQNTGELFF. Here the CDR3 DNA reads TGCGCCAGCAGCTTGTTGGGACAGAACACCGGGGAGCTGTTTTTT.